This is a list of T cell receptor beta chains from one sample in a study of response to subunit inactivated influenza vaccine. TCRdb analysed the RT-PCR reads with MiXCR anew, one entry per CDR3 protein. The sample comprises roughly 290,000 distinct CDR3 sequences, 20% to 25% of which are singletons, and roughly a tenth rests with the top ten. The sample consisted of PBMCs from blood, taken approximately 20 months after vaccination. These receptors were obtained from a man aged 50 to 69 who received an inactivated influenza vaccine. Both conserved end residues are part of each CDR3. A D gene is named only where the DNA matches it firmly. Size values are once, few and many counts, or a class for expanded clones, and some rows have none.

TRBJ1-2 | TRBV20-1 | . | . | TGCAGTGCTAGAGAAAACAGAGCTAACTATCGCTACACCTTC | CSARENRANYRYTF
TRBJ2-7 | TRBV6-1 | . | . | TGTGCCAGCAGTCCGACAGGTTCCGTTTACGAGCAGTACTTC | CASSPTGSVYEQYF
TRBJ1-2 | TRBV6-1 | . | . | TGTGCCAGCAGTGAGCCGCCCTATGGCTACACCTTC | CASSEPPYGYTF
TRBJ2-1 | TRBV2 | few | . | TGTGCCAGCAGTTTCCGGGAGCCGGACAATGAGCAGTTCTTC | CASSFREPDNEQFF
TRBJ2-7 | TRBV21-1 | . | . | TGTGCCAGCAGCAAAGACCTAGGGGGACAGGAGATCAAGGGCGGCTACGAGCAGTACTTC | CASSKDLGGQEIKGGYEQYF
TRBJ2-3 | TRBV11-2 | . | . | TGTGCCAGCAGCTTACCCTTGGGGGGGGGCCTCGGCACAGATACGCAGTATTTT | CASSLPLGGGLGTDTQYF
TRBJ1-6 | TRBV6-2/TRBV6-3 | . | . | TGTGCCAGCAGTTACGTTGTGAGAAGCCTCCTAGATTCACCCCTCCACTTT | CASSYVVRSLLDSPLHF
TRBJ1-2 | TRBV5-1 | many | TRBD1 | TGCGCCAGCAGCTTAAACAGGGGAATGGACTATGGCTACACCTTC | CASSLNRGMDYGYTF
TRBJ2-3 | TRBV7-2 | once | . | TGTGCCAGCAGCGCCGGGACGGTGATACAGTATTTT | CASSAGTVIQYF
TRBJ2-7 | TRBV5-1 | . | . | TGCGCCAGCAGCTTGGGGGCAGGACGCTACGAGCAGTACTTC | CASSLGAGRYEQYF
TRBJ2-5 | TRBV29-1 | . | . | TGCAGCGTTGTACAGGACAGCCAAGAGACCCAGTACTTC | CSVVQDSQETQYF
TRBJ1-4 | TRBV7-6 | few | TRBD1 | TGTGCCAGCAGCCCGAAGGGGACAGGGTTCGATGAAAAACTGTTTTTT | CASSPKGTGFDEKLFF
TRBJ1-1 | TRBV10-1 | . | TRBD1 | TGCGCCAGCAGTGAGCTTCGGACAGGGGCTGAAGCTTTCTTT | CASSELRTGAEAFF
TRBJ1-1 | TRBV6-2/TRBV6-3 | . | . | TGTGCCAGCAGTTACCCACAGGGAAAAGCTTTCTTT | CASSYPQGKAFF
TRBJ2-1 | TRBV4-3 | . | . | TGCGCCAGCAGCCAAGACGATTTGGAGGGCTACAATGAGCAGTTCTTC | CASSQDDLEGYNEQFF
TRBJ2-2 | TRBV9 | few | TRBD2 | TGTGCCAGCAGCGTAGGAGGGACTAGGAACACCGGGGAGCTGTTTTTT | CASSVGGTRNTGELFF
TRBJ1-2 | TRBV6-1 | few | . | TGTGCCAGCAGTCCTGAAGGGAAAGGGGTCTATGGCTACACCTTC | CASSPEGKGVYGYTF
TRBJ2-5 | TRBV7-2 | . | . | TGTGCCAGCAGCTTAAGAGGGATAGAGACCCAGTACTTC | CASSLRGIETQYF
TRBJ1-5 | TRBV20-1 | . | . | TGCAGTGCTAGAGGGGGCGGGAATCAGCCCCAGCATTTT | CSARGGGNQPQHF
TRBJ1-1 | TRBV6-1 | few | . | TGTGCCAGCAGTGCCCTGGGGGGGGCAACTGAAGCTTTCTTT | CASSALGGATEAFF
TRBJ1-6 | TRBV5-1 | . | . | TGCGCCAGCAGCTTGGGTCCTAATAATTCACCCCTCCACTTT | CASSLGPNNSPLHF
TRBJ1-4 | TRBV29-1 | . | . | TGCAGCTGTTGGGGGGGTGAAAAACTGTTTTTT | CSCWGGEKLFF
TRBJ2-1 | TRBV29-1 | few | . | TGCAGCGTCACAGTTTTCGGACTCAATGAGCAGTTCTTC | CSVTVFGLNEQFF
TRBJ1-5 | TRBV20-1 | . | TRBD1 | TGCAGTGCTAAGGGGGCCCATCAGCCCCAGCATTTT | CSAKGAHQPQHF
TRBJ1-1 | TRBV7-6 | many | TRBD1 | TGTGCCAGCAGCACGACCAAGACAGGGGGGACTGAAGCTTTCTTT | CASSTTKTGGTEAFF
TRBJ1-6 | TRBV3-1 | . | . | TGTGCCAGCAGCCAAGTCACCGGAAGCTCCTATAATTCACCCCTCCACTTT | CASSQVTGSSYNSPLHF
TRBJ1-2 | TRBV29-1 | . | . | TGCAGCGTCAACCCCACCTATGGCTACACCTTC | CSVNPTYGYTF
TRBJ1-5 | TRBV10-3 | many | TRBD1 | TGTGCCATCAGTGAGTGGGGACAGGGGAATCAGCCCCAGCATTTT | CAISEWGQGNQPQHF